This record covers a single T cell receptor beta chain. Authors' processing steps: Sequence data from immunoSEQ were junction-only and lacked quality scores; consequently, filtering differed. Sequenced by immunoSEQ multiplex PCR; TCRdb stores in-frame clones only, minus some. Clone size and V and J calls were adopted from that table, with D and trimming inferred from the DNA. Seen here are about half a million clones, more than 75% observed once, and the top ten hold around 12%. This specimen comes from a study of shared clonotypes between healthy human individuals. The CDR3 is 16 amino acids. With 0 bases removed from V and 5 bases from J, the gap between germline ends came to 16 bases. Germline values: CDR1 LGHNA, CDR2 YNFKEQ. Nashville, Tennessee was home to all donors, who were Caucasian adults.

V is TRBV4-2 and J is TRBJ2-5; D is perhaps TRBD2 (5 bases). This sequence was found in a woman aged 40 to 50 in good health. Some clones in this sample may be carry-over from other donors' samples. Sequenced input: PBMCs. The CDR3 DNA reads TGTGCCAGCAGCCAAGAGGAAGCGGCCACGCGCGAGACCCAGTACTTC. This encodes CASSQEEAATRETQYF.